A single sample gave rise to the 5 T cell receptor beta chains below, sequenced in a study of T-cell memory formation after mild COVID-19 (dated by TCRdb to 2020 to 2023). The library was produced with 5' RACE. Reads for this sample came from an Illumina NovaSeq 6000. The public sequencing data were trimmed at Q25 with fastp and processed into clonotypes with MiXCR by TCRdb, which kept only in-frame beta chains. One record per CDR3 amino acid sequence lists the most common genes and DNA. The table for this sample lists hundreds of thousands of distinct CDR3 sequences; about 16% of them were counted only once. The ten biggest clones cover 2.1% of the sample. The sequencing input was PBMCs or a T cell subset sorted from them (not recorded which). These receptors came from an adult woman who had mild COVID-19 (a few samples of this study predate the infection). The sample titles of this study are shuffled in the database, so cell type and time point are left out; the donor was told from shared clones.

The table lists this clonotype with a few counts. The DNA for the CDR3 is TGTGCCAGCGGAGGACTGTATGGCTACACCTTC. It yields the protein CASGGLYGYTF. This chain connects TRBV6-5 to TRBJ1-2; D gene uncertain. The germline gives CDR1 MNHEY, CDR2 SVGAGI. Trimming removed 8 bases from V and 5 bases from J, with 9 bases in between. CDR3 length: 11 residues.

This clonotype has just a few counts. The CDR3 nucleotides are TGCGCCAGCAGCGTAGGGACTTCCGATACGCAGTATTTT. Its protein is CASSVGTSDTQYF. The chain employs TRBV5-1 and TRBJ2-3, with D possibly matching TRBD2 (6 bases). V lost 4 bases and J 6 bases, leaving 12 bases between the germline ends. CDR1 and CDR2 (germline): SGHRS, YFSETQ. The CDR3 length is 13 residues.

This chain connects TRBV7-2 to TRBJ2-1, with TRBD2 matching 10 bases. The V segment lost 2 bases and the J segment 8 bases; nucleotides outside the gene matches: 9. This CDR3 spans 16 amino acids. Germline assignment: CDR1 SGHTA and CDR2 FQGNSA. CDR3 nucleotides: TGTGCCAGCAGCTTAATTGGGACTAGCGCAAGGGATGAGCAGTTCTTC. It is translated as CASSLIGTSARDEQFF.

The chain links TRBV12-3 or TRBV12-4 to TRBJ2-6; D is ambiguous. The CDR3 has 14 residues. V lost 6 bases and J 0 bases, leaving 6 bases between the germline ends. The CDR3 DNA sequence: TGTGCCAGCAGAAGGAACTCTGGGGCCAACGTCCTGACTTTC. Translation gives CASRRNSGANVLTF.

This clonotype was seen a single time. V and J are TRBV6-6 and TRBJ2-2; D uncertain. Trimming removed 8 bases at V and 7 bases at J, with 14 bases between. The CDR3 runs 13 residues. Germline V gene lookup returns CDR1 MNHNY and CDR2 SVGAGI (reference sequence). The CDR3 DNA follows: TGTGCCAGCTCCCTGAGGCATAACGGGGAGCTGTTTTTT. It yields the protein CASSLRHNGELFF.